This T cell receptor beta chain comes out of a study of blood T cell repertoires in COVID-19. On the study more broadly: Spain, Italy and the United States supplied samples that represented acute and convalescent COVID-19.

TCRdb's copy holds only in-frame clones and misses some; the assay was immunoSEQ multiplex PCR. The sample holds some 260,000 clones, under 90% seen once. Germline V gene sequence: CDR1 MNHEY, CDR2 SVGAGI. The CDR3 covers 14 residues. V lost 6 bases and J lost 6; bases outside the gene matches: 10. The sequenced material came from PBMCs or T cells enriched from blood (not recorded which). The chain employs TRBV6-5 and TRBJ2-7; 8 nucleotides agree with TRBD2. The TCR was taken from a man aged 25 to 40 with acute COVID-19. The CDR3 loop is CASSRGGRGSEQYV. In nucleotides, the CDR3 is TGTGCCAGCAGCCGGGGGGGCCGGGGGAGCGAGCAGTACGTC.